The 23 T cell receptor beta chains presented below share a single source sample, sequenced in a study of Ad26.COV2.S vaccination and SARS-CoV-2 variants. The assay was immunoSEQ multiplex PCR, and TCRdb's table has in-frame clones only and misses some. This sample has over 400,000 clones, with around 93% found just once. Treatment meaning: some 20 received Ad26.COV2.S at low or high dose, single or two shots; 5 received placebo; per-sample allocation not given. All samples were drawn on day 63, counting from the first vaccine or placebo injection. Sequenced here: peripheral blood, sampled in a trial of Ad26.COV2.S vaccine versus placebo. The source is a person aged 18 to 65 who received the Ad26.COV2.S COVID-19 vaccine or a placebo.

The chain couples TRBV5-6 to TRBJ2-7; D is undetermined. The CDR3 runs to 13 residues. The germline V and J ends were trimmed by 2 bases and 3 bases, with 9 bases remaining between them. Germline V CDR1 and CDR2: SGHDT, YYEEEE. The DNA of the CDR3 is TGTGCCAGCAGCTTTAACGCCAACTACGAGCAGTACTTC. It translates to CASSFNANYEQYF.

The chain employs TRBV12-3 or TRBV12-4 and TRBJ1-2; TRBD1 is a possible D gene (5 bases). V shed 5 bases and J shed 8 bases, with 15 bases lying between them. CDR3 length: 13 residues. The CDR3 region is CASSPDSSAGYTF. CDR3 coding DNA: TGTGCCAGCAGTCCTGACAGCTCTGCCGGCTACACCTTC.

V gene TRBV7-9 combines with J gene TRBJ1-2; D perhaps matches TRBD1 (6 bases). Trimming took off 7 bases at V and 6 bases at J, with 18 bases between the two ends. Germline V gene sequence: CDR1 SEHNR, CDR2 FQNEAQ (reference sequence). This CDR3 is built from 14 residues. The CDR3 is CASTLKQGGDGYTF. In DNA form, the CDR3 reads TGTGCCAGCACCCTTAAACAGGGAGGGGATGGCTACACCTTC.

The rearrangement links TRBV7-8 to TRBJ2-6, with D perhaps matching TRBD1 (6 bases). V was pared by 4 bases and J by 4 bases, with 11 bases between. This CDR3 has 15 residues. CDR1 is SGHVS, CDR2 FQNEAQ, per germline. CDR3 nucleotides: TGTGCCAGCAGCTGGGGGCAGGTGGGGGCCAACGTCCTGACTTTC. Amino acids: CASSWGQVGANVLTF.

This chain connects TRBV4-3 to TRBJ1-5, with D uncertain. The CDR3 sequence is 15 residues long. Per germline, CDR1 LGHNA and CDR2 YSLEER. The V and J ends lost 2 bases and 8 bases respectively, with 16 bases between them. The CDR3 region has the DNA TGCGCCAGCAGCCAAATCCCTGGGATGATGGAGCCCCAGCATTTT. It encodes CASSQIPGMMEPQHF.

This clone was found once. The DNA for the CDR3 is TGTGCCAGTAGCCCCACCCCCGGGGGAAGCAGCAATCAGCCCCAGCATTTT. Translating it yields CASSPTPGGSSNQPQHF. The chain recombines TRBV19 with TRBJ1-5; tentatively, D is TRBD1 (5 bases). The CDR3 totals 17 residues. Germline CDR1 is LNHDA and CDR2 is SQIVND (reference sequence). V lost 6 bases, J lost 1 base, and 19 bases lay in between.

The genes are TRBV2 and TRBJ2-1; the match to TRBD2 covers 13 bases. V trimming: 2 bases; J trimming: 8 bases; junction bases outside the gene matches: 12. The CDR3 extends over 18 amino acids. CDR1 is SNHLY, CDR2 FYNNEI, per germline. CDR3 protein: CASSELAGTSGGAYEQFF. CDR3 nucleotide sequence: TGTGCCAGCAGTGAATTGGCGGGCACTAGCGGGGGGGCCTATGAGCAGTTCTTC.

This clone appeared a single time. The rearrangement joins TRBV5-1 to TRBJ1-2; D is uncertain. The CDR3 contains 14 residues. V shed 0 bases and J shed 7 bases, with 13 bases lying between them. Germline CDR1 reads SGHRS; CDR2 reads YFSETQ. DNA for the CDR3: TGCGCCAGCAGCTTGGATAGCCGAAATATTGGCTACACCTTC. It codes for CASSLDSRNIGYTF. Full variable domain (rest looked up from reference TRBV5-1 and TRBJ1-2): KAGVTQTPRYLIKTRGQQVTLSCSPISGHRSVSWYQQTPGQGLQFLFEYFSETQRNKGNFPGRFSGRQFSNSRSEMNVSTLELGDSALYLCASSLDSRNIGYTFGSGTRLTVV.

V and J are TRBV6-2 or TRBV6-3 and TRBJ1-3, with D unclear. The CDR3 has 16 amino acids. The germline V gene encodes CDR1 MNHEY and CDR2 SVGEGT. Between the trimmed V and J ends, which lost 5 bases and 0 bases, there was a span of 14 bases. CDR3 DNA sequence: TGTGCCAGCAGTCCGCCGGGCCGAAGCTCTGGAAACACCATATATTTT. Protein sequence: CASSPPGRSSGNTIYF.

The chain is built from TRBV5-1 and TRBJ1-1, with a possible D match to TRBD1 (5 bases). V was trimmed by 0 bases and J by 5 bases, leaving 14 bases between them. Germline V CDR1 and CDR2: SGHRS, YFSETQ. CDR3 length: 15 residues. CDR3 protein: CASSLGQEGWTEAFF. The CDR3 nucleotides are TGCGCCAGCAGCTTGGGGCAGGAGGGGTGGACTGAAGCTTTCTTT.

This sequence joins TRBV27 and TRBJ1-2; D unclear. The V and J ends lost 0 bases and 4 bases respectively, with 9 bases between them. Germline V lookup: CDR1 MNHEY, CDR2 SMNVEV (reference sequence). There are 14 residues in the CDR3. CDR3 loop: CASSLSRASYGYTF. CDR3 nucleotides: TGTGCCAGCAGTTTATCACGGGCCTCCTATGGCTACACCTTC.

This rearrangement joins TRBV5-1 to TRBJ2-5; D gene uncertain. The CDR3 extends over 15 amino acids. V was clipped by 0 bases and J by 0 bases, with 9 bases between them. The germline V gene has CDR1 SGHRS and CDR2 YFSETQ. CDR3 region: CASSLAPTDQETQYF. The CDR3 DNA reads TGCGCCAGCAGCTTGGCCCCGACGGACCAAGAGACCCAGTACTTC.

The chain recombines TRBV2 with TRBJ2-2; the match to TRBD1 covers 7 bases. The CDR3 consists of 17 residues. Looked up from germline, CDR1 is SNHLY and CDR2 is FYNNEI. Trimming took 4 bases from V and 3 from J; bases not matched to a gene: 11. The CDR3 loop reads CASSGVLRGPDTGELFF. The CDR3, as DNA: TGTGCCAGCAGTGGAGTTTTAAGGGGGCCGGACACCGGGGAGCTGTTTTTT.

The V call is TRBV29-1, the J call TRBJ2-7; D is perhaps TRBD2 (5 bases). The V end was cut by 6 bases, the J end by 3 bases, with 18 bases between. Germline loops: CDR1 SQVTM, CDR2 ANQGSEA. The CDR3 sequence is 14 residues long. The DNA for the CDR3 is TGCAGCGTCTCGGAGAGGGCGGGTAGCTACGAGCAGTACTTC. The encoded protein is CSVSERAGSYEQYF.

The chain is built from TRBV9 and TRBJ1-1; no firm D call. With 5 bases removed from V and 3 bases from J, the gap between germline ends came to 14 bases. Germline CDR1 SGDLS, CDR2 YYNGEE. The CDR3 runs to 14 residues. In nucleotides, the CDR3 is TGTGCCAGCAGTAGCTCCCCCTTGCACACTGAAGCTTTCTTT. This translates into CASSSSPLHTEAFF.

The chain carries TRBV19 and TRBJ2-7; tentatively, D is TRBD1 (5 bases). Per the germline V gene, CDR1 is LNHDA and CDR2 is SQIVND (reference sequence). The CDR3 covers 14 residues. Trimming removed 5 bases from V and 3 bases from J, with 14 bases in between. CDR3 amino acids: CASSFGQGYYEQYF. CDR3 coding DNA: TGTGCCAGTAGTTTCGGGCAGGGATACTACGAGCAGTACTTC.

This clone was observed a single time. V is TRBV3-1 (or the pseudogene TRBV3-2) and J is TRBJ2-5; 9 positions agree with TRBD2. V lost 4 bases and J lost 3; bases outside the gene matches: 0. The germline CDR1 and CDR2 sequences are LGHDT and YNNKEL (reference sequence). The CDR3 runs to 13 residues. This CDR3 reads CASSRLAEETQYF. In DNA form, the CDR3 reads TGTGCCAGCAGCCGACTAGCGGAAGAGACCCAGTACTTC.

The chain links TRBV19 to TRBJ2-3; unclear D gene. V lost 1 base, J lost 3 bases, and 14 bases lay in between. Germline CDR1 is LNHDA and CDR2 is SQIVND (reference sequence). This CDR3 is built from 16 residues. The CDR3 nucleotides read TGTGCCAGTAGTATAGGTCCTGTCCGTTGGACAGATACGCAGTATTTT. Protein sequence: CASSIGPVRWTDTQYF.

In DNA, the CDR3 is TGTGCCACCTACCCCGACTGGGGGAACACTGAAGCTTTCTTT. Encoded protein: CATYPDWGNTEAFF. The chain joins TRBV28 to TRBJ1-1; the D is unclear. The CDR3 length is 14 residues. Trimming removed 10 bases at V and 1 base at J, with 16 bases between. The V gene's germline CDR1 is MDHEN and CDR2 SYDVKM.

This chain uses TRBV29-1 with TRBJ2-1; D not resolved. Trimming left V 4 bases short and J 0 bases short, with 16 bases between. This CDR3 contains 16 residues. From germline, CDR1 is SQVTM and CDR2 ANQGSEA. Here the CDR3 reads CSVVVPVLDSYNEQFF. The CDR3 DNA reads TGCAGCGTTGTAGTGCCAGTTCTAGACTCCTACAATGAGCAGTTCTTC.

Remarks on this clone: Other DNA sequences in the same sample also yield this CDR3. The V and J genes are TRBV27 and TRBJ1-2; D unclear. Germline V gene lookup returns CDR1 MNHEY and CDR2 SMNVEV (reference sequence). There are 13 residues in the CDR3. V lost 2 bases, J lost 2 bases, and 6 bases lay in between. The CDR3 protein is CASSLGRNYGYTF. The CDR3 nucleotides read TGTGCCAGCAGTTTAGGGAGGAACTATGGCTACACCTTC.

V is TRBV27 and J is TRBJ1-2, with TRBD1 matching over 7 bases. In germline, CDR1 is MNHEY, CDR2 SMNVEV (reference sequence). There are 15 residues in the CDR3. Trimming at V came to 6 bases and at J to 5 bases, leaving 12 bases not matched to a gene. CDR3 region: CASRPLAGGLYGYTF. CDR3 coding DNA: TGTGCCAGCAGACCCCTGGCAGGGGGATTGTATGGCTACACCTTC.

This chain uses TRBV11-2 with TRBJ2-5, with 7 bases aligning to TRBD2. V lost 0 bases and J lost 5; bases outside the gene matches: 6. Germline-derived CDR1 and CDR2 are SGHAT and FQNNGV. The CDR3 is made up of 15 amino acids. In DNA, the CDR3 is TGTGCCAGCAGCTTAGACCCGACTAGCTTGGAGACCCAGTACTTC. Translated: CASSLDPTSLETQYF.